This T cell receptor beta chain originates from a study of T cell responses to AZD1222 COVID-19 vaccine. The CDR3 has 16 residues. Germline V lookup: CDR1 SGHTA, CDR2 FQGNSA. Losses at the gene ends were 3 bases for V and 4 bases for J; bases not matched to a gene: 5. Some clones are missing from TCRdb's copy, which holds only in-frame ones; the method was immunoSEQ multiplex PCR. The repertoire consists of 63,000 or so clones, with 85% occurring once and the leading ten covering roughly 19%. The clonotype comes from an adult in good health. The chain couples TRBV7-2 to TRBJ2-3; TRBD2 aligns across 12 bases. The material sequenced was peripheral blood, taken on day 0 of AZD1222 vaccination. The CDR3 DNA reads as TGTGCCAGCAGCTTTCGACTAGCGGGGGTGGCAGATACGCAGTATTTT. Translated, it gives CASSFRLAGVADTQYF.